This T cell receptor (beta chain) emerged from a study of T cells in Graves' hyperthyroidism and ophthalmopathy. Template material for amplifying TCR beta CDR3 regions consisted of RNA transcripts. Carried out on the TCR CDR3, a first-round RT-PCR used the HTBI primer set. TCRdb fed the multiplex PCR reads into MiXCR, producing one record per CDR3 protein. The sample records over 500,000 distinct CDR3 sequences, over 15% being singletons. This CDR3 contains 12 residues. V lost 9 bases and J lost 5, with 12 bases in between. The V gene's germline CDR1 is ENHRY and CDR2 SYGVKD. Uncontrolled infection, other autoimmune disease, pregnancy or lactation disqualified patients from enrolment. For the diagnoses, clinical symptoms, serum thyroxine and TRAb, thyroid ultrasound and orbital computed tomography were used.

This TCR was recovered from a woman in her late teens or twenties with Graves' ophthalmopathy. The chain carries TRBV10-3 and TRBJ2-3; D unresolved. The sequencing sample was made of blood. The CDR3 region has the DNA TGTGCCATAGTGGGGTCAGGAGATACGCAGTATTTT. Translation gives CAIVGSGDTQYF.